Described below is a single T cell receptor (beta chain) sequence and its context. The protocol was immunoSEQ multiplex PCR, while the TCRdb copy is restricted to in-frame clones and leaves out a portion. The sample shows around 1 million clones, approximately 80% of them seen only once. Trimming shortened V by 0 bases and J by 0 bases, and 11 bases separated the two germline ends. Germline values: CDR1 MGHRA, CDR2 YSYEKL. This CDR3 contains 16 residues. This specimen comes from a study of shared clonotypes between healthy human individuals. Sequencing input: memory CD4+ T cells sorted from blood. Stated subset: CD45RA-negative fraction. The chain joins TRBV4-1 to TRBJ2-5, with D possibly being TRBD1 or TRBD2 (5 bases each). This receptor was taken from a man aged 18 to 29 in good health. The chain's CDR3 is CASSQELEGHQETQYF. Written as DNA, the CDR3 is TGCGCCAGCAGCCAAGAGCTTGAGGGACACCAAGAGACCCAGTACTTC.